Below, 22 T cell receptor beta chains from the same sample are listed, as sequenced in a study of cytomegalovirus exposure and HLA in healthy donors. The PCR was carried out with 60 Vbeta primers and 13 Jbeta primers. Some clones are missing from TCRdb's copy, which holds only in-frame ones; the method was immunoSEQ multiplex PCR. This sample has 150,000 to 200,000 clones, with roughly 80% found just once. Sequenced material: PBMCs. The source is a woman aged 18-29 years in good health and CMV-seronegative.

The chain joins TRBV30 to TRBJ1-4; 10 nucleotides line up with TRBD1. The germline CDR1 and CDR2 sequences are GTSNPN and SVGIG (reference sequence). The V and J ends lost 4 bases and 7 bases, in that order; junction bases with no gene match: 9. This CDR3 has 15 amino acids. This chain's CDR3 is CAWNQATGGLEKLFF. CDR3 sequence (DNA): TGTGCCTGGAACCAGGCGACAGGGGGCCTTGAAAAACTGTTTTTT.

The chain combines TRBV7-2 with TRBJ2-1, with 9 bases lining up with TRBD2. Losses at the gene ends were 2 bases for V and 9 bases for J; bases not matched to a gene: 14. The CDR3 loop spans 17 amino acids. The germline V gene encodes CDR1 SGHTA and CDR2 FQGNSA. DNA of the CDR3: TGTGCCAGCAGCTTAAGATGGCGGGAGGGCCGTATGGGTGAGCAGTTCTTC. Protein product: CASSLRWREGRMGEQFF.

In this sample, this clone turned up once. The V gene is TRBV7-9, the J gene TRBJ2-2; no reliable D call. Germline loops: CDR1 SEHNR, CDR2 FQNEAQ (reference sequence). There are 13 residues in the CDR3. Trimming took off 1 base at V and 7 bases at J, with 7 bases between the two ends. CDR3 coding DNA: TGTGCCAGCAGCTTAGTAACCGGCGGGGAGCTGTTTTTT. Its translation is CASSLVTGGELFF.

The chain recombines TRBV18 with TRBJ2-7, with 11 positions matching TRBD1. V was pared by 4 bases and J by 3 bases, with 14 bases of the junction left unmatched. Germline V gene lookup returns CDR1 KGHSH and CDR2 LQKENI. There are 18 residues in the CDR3. The CDR3 DNA reads TGTGCCAGCTCACGCGCACGGACAGGGGGCGTAGGTGGCTACGAGCAGTACTTC. Translating gives CASSRARTGGVGGYEQYF.

This chain joins TRBV7-2 and TRBJ1-2; 7 bases are a match to TRBD1. Germline-derived CDR1 and CDR2 are SGHTA and FQGNSA. The CDR3 spans 15 residues. The V segment lost 5 bases and the J segment 4 bases; nucleotides outside the gene matches: 10. The CDR3 spells CASSPRQGEGYGYTF. CDR3 nucleotide sequence: TGTGCCAGCAGCCCGCGACAGGGAGAGGGCTATGGCTACACCTTC.

This chain uses TRBV30 with TRBJ2-1, with D tentatively TRBD2 (5 bases). V lost 1 base and J lost 3, with 7 bases in between. Germline-derived CDR1 and CDR2 are GTSNPN and SVGIG (reference sequence). This CDR3 has 13 amino acids. The DNA of the CDR3 is TGTGCCTGGAGTGACGGGGACTACAATGAGCAGTTCTTC. Its translation is CAWSDGDYNEQFF. Based on the CDR3 plus reference TRBV30 and TRBJ2-1, the full variable domain is SQTIHQWPATLVQPVGSPLSLECTVEGTSNPNLYWYRQAAGRGLQLLFYSVGIGQISSEVPQNLSASRPQDRQFILSSKKLLLSDSGFYLCAWSDGDYNEQFFGPGTRLTVL.

The rearrangement uses TRBV19 and TRBJ1-5, with D uncertain. V lost 4 bases and J 3 bases, leaving 13 bases between the germline ends. The CDR3 is 15 amino acids. Per germline, CDR1 LNHDA and CDR2 SQIVND (reference sequence). Here the CDR3 reads CASSSSGSDNQPQHF. Written as DNA, the CDR3 is TGTGCCAGTAGTAGCTCGGGATCTGACAATCAGCCCCAGCATTTT.

The J gene is TRBJ1-1, the V gene TRBV19; D not resolved. V dropped 5 bases and J dropped 0 bases, with 10 bases sitting between them. Germline assignment: CDR1 LNHDA and CDR2 SQIVND (reference sequence). The CDR3 sequence is 14 residues long. CDR3 DNA: TGTGCCAGTAGTCTGACTCGGCTGAACACTGAAGCTTTCTTT. Amino acid sequence: CASSLTRLNTEAFF.

The gene calls are TRBV14 and TRBJ2-3; no clear D gene. The V end was cut by 0 bases, the J end by 4 bases, with 14 bases between. The V gene's germline CDR1 is SGHDN and CDR2 FVKESK. This CDR3 spans 16 amino acids. DNA for the CDR3: TGTGCCAGCAGCCAAGATTTCGGGTTCACGGCAGATACGCAGTATTTT. As protein: CASSQDFGFTADTQYF.

V gene TRBV28 combines with J gene TRBJ1-4, with 9 positions matching TRBD1. Germline V gene lookup returns CDR1 MDHEN and CDR2 SYDVKM. V trimming: 2 bases; J trimming: 8 bases; junction bases outside the gene matches: 6. The length of the CDR3 is 15 residues. CDR3 protein: CASSLMGQGQEKLFF. CDR3 sequence (DNA): TGTGCCAGCAGTTTAATGGGACAGGGTCAGGAAAAACTGTTTTTT.

The chain combines TRBV20-1 with TRBJ2-7, with D unresolved. CDR1 is DFQATT and CDR2 is SNEGSKA in the germline V gene (reference sequence). Trimming cost V 2 bases and J 1 base, with 3 bases left between them. This CDR3 has 11 residues. The CDR3 region has the DNA TGCAGTGCTAGAATATCCTACGAGCAGTACTTC. Its protein product is CSARISYEQYF.

V is TRBV5-4 and J is TRBJ1-2; maybe TRBD1 (5 bases). The CDR3 is 12 residues long. CDR1 and CDR2 from the germline V gene are SGHNT and YYREEE (reference sequence). V lost 7 bases and J 4 bases, leaving 11 bases between the germline ends. CDR3 residues: CASRREAYGYTF. CDR3 nucleotide sequence: TGTGCCAGCCGCAGGGAAGCCTATGGCTACACCTTC.

The chain links TRBV7-8 to TRBJ1-3, with unresolved D. Trimming left V 1 base short and J 0 bases short, with 4 bases between. The CDR3 is 14 residues long. Germline CDR1 and CDR2: SGHVS and FQNEAQ. For the CDR3, the DNA is TGTGCCAGCAGCTTAGACATCTCTGGAAACACCATATATTTT. Translated, it gives CASSLDISGNTIYF. Full variable domain (rest looked up from reference TRBV7-8 and TRBJ1-3): GAGVSQSPRYKVAKRGQDVALRCDPISGHVSLFWYQQALGQGPEFLTYFQNEAQLDKSGLPSDRFFAERPEGSVSTLKIQRTQQEDSAVYLCASSLDISGNTIYFGEGSWLTVV.

J is TRBJ1-2 and V is TRBV7-2; tentatively, D is TRBD1 (5 bases). Germline V lookup: CDR1 SGHTA, CDR2 FQGNSA. Trimming left V 0 bases short and J 7 bases short, with 21 bases between. This CDR3 spans 17 amino acids. As DNA, the CDR3 is TGTGCCAGCAGCTTAGCGGGAAAGGGGCTCTTAAACGTTGGCTACACCTTC. Translation gives CASSLAGKGLLNVGYTF.

A few counts support this clone. The chain has TRBV4-1 and TRBJ2-7, with TRBD2 as a possible D gene (6 bases). From germline, CDR1 is MGHRA and CDR2 YSYEKL. V was trimmed by 2 bases and J by 4 bases, leaving 9 bases between them. CDR3 length equals 13 residues. This CDR3 is CASSQTGGYEQYF. CDR3 DNA sequence: TGCGCCAGCAGCCAAACAGGAGGGTACGAGCAGTACTTC.

The chain links TRBV9 to TRBJ2-2; TRBD1 is a possible D gene (6 bases). Trimming removed 2 bases from V and 8 bases from J, with 13 bases in between. CDR3 size: 14 residues. The germline gives CDR1 SGDLS, CDR2 YYNGEE. The CDR3 here is CASSVGDTLGELFF. The CDR3 nucleotides are TGTGCCAGCAGCGTTGGGGACACCCTAGGGGAGCTGTTTTTT.

This clone has just one count. The rearrangement uses TRBV28 and TRBJ1-5; TRBD1 matches 7 bases. The CDR3 is 17 amino acids. V trimming: 3 bases; J trimming: 0 bases; junction bases outside the gene matches: 8. Germline CDR1 MDHEN, CDR2 SYDVKM. The CDR3, as DNA: TGTGCCAGCAGTTTCGTCCCGGGACAGTTTAGCAATCAGCCCCAGCATTTT. This encodes CASSFVPGQFSNQPQHF. Together with reference TRBV28 and TRBJ1-5, the CDR3 gives the full variable domain: DVKVTQSSRYLVKRTGEKVFLECVQDMDHENMFWYRQDPGLGLRLIYFSYDVKMKEKGDIPEGYSVSREKKERFSLILESASTNQTSMYLCASSFVPGQFSNQPQHFGDGTRLSIL.

This rearrangement joins TRBV15 to TRBJ2-1; the match to TRBD2 covers 13 bases. Germline V gene data show CDR1 as LNHNV and CDR2 as YYDKDF (reference sequence). The CDR3 contains 16 residues. J lost 7 bases, V lost 5 bases, and 8 bases had no gene match. CDR3 DNA: TGTGCCACCAGCTTAGTAGCGGGACTAGCGGGGAATGAGCAGTTCTTC. As protein: CATSLVAGLAGNEQFF.

In this sample, this clone turned up a few times. The CDR3, as DNA: TGCAGCGTTTCTGGGAGGGCCGGGTACGGTGAGCAGTTCTTC. Protein: CSVSGRAGYGEQFF. The rearrangement links TRBV29-1 to TRBJ2-1; TRBD2 agrees at 7 bases. The CDR3 has 14 amino acids. V was pared by 5 bases and J by 9 bases, with 13 bases of the junction left unmatched. Germline V gene lookup returns CDR1 SQVTM and CDR2 ANQGSEA.

The V and J genes are TRBV4-3 and TRBJ2-1, with a weak D call TRBD1 (6 bases). CDR1 and CDR2 (germline): LGHNA, YSLEER. V shed 3 bases and J shed 7 bases, with 10 bases lying between them. The CDR3 has 13 residues. The chain's CDR3 is CASSQNRENEQFF. The CDR3 DNA reads TGCGCCAGCAGCCAGAACAGGGAGAATGAGCAGTTCTTC.

This clone was counted a single time. The chain recombines TRBV27 with TRBJ2-7; 7 bases fit TRBD2. The CDR3 runs to 16 residues. CDR1 and CDR2 (germline): MNHEY, SMNVEV (reference sequence). The V gene end was trimmed by 5 bases and the J gene end by 6 bases; junction bases not matched to a gene: 16. CDR3 protein: CASSPHGLAAPSEQYV. In nucleotides, the CDR3 is TGTGCCAGCAGTCCCCACGGCCTAGCGGCCCCATCCGAGCAGTACGTC.

This chain links TRBV2 with TRBJ2-4; 11 bases match TRBD2. CDR1 and CDR2 (germline): SNHLY, FYNNEI. J lost 5 bases, V lost 6 bases, and 18 bases had no gene match. There are 19 residues in the CDR3. CDR3 loop: CASRFTLAGGRKGQNIQYF. The CDR3 DNA is TGTGCCAGCAGGTTCACCCTAGCGGGAGGCCGAAAAGGCCAAAACATTCAGTACTTC.